These T cell receptor beta chains were read from a single sample in a study of shared clonotypes between healthy human individuals. Libraries were prepared by immunoSEQ multiplex PCR; TCRdb keeps only in-frame clonotypes and omits some of them. This sample carries about 2 million clones, less than 95% of them seen once, and the ten largest clones take 1% to 1.5%. The sample comprised naive CD8+ T cells sorted from blood. The receptors were sampled from a man aged 18-30 years in good health. CDR3s include the opening cysteine and the closing phenylalanine or tryptophan. The D gene is left open where the match is weak. For some rows the clone size is stated as once, few or many, or as a class when expanded; others skip it.

TRBV7-3	TRBD2	TRBJ2-1	-	CASSNIAGERNEQFF	TGTGCCAGCAGCAACATAGCGGGGGAGCGTAATGAGCAGTTCTTC
TRBV27	-	TRBJ1-2	-	CASAVAETTYGYTF	TGTGCCAGCGCCGTGGCGGAGACTACTTATGGCTACACCTTC
TRBV4-1	-	TRBJ1-5	-	CASSQDGGGNQPQHF	TGCGCCAGCAGCCAAGATGGGGGTGGCAATCAGCCCCAGCATTTT
TRBV7-2	TRBD1	TRBJ2-2	-	CASSLASLGGAVGELFF	TGTGCCAGCAGCTTAGCGAGTTTAGGGGGCGCGGTCGGGGAGCTGTTTTTT
TRBV4-3	-	TRBJ2-1	-	CASSQDGTNNEQFF	TGCGCCAGCAGCCAAGACGGGACAAACAATGAGCAGTTCTTC
TRBV4-1	TRBD1	TRBJ1-1	once	CASSQAGGASEAFF	TGCGCCAGCAGCCAGGCAGGGGGCGCCTCTGAAGCTTTCTTT
TRBV9	-	TRBJ2-7	-	CASSVGVGLSSYEQYF	TGTGCCAGCAGCGTAGGGGTCGGGCTAAGCTCCTACGAGCAGTACTTC
TRBV5-6	TRBD2	TRBJ2-7	-	CASSLGVAGGYEQYF	TGTGCCAGCAGCTTGGGTGTAGCGGGAGGCTACGAGCAGTACTTC
TRBV4-1	-	TRBJ1-1	-	CASTRGGLTEAFF	TGCGCCAGCACCAGGGGTGGGTTAACTGAAGCTTTCTTT
TRBV6-5	-	TRBJ2-2	-	CASSFSTGELFF	TGTGCCAGCAGTTTTTCCACCGGGGAGCTGTTTTTT
TRBV29-1	-	TRBJ1-2	-	CSVVEDNYGYTF	TGCAGCGTTGTGGAGGATAACTATGGCTACACCTTC
TRBV5-1	TRBD1	TRBJ1-1	-	CASSRQGAEAFF	TGCGCCAGCAGCCGACAGGGGGCTGAAGCTTTCTTT
TRBV9	TRBD1	TRBJ1-1	-	CASSAGGRQGAEAFF	TGTGCCAGCAGCGCAGGAGGTCGGCAGGGGGCTGAAGCTTTCTTT
TRBV28	-	TRBJ2-2	-	CASSLFQGSTGELFF	TGTGCCAGCAGTTTATTTCAGGGTTCCACCGGGGAGCTGTTTTTT
TRBV5-1	-	TRBJ2-1	once	CASSLSGFSSYNEQFF	TGCGCCAGCAGCTTGAGCGGGTTTAGCTCCTACAATGAGCAGTTCTTC
TRBV28	TRBD1	TRBJ1-4	once	CASSSTGQGPYEKLFF	TGTGCCAGCAGTTCCACGGGACAGGGTCCATATGAAAAACTGTTTTTT
TRBV4-3	-	TRBJ1-2	-	CASSQEDASYGYTF	TGCGCCAGCAGCCAAGAAGACGCCAGCTATGGCTACACCTTC
TRBV27	-	TRBJ2-7	-	CASSLMAGLHEQYF	TGTGCCAGCAGTTTAATGGCAGGTCTGCACGAGCAGTACTTC
TRBV13	-	TRBJ2-2	-	CASSSRVMGELFF	TGTGCCAGCAGCTCCAGGGTGATGGGGGAGCTGTTTTTT
TRBV4-1	TRBD2	TRBJ2-7	-	CASSQLAGGEYEQYF	TGCGCCAGCAGCCAATTAGCGGGAGGCGAGTACGAGCAGTACTTC
TRBV27	TRBD1	TRBJ2-7	-	CASSSLRTGAGVDEQYF	TGTGCCAGCAGTTCCCTACGGACAGGGGCCGGGGTTGACGAGCAGTACTTC
TRBV27	-	TRBJ2-7	once	CASSPDGYEQYF	TGTGCCAGCAGTCCTGATGGGTACGAGCAGTACTTC
TRBV6-5	TRBD2	TRBJ2-1	-	CASSSLRVAGVQFF	TGTGCCAGCAGTTCCCTCAGGGTAGCGGGAGTGCAGTTCTTC
TRBV19	-	TRBJ1-1	-	CASSLDHREDTEAFF	TGTGCCAGTAGTCTTGACCATAGGGAGGACACTGAAGCTTTCTTT
TRBV2	TRBD2	TRBJ2-7	-	CASSLGLDLLEQYF	TGTGCCAGCAGTTTAGGACTAGATCTCCTCGAGCAGTACTTC
TRBV27	TRBD2	TRBJ2-3	-	CASSLPPLAGGPDTQYF	TGTGCCAGCAGTTTACCGCCCTTGGCGGGAGGGCCAGATACGCAGTATTTT
TRBV6-5	TRBD2	TRBJ2-5	-	CASSYDSGGETQYF	TGTGCCAGCAGTTACGACAGCGGGGGAGAGACCCAGTACTTC
TRBV10-1	TRBD2	TRBJ2-2	-	CASSPSLAGGVNTGELFF	TGCGCCAGCAGCCCATCACTAGCGGGGGGCGTGAACACCGGGGAGCTGTTTTTT
TRBV19	TRBD1	TRBJ2-7	-	CASSRLVVGQQEQYF	TGTGCCAGTAGTCGGCTAGTAGTGGGACAGCAAGAGCAGTACTTC
TRBV28	TRBD1	TRBJ2-1	-	CASKDGTGVNEQFF	TGTGCCAGCAAGGACGGGACAGGGGTGAATGAGCAGTTCTTC
TRBV19	-	TRBJ1-5	-	CATTGGVWGNQPQHF	TGTGCCACCACGGGGGGGGTTTGGGGCAATCAGCCCCAGCATTTT
TRBV9	-	TRBJ2-2	-	CASSFPWELSNTGELFF	TGTGCCAGCAGCTTCCCCTGGGAGCTGTCGAACACCGGGGAGCTGTTTTTT
TRBV15	-	TRBJ1-1	-	CATSFRAPEAFF	TGTGCCACCAGCTTTAGGGCGCCTGAAGCTTTCTTT
TRBV9	-	TRBJ1-6	-	CASSVVSNSPLHF	TGTGCCAGCAGCGTAGTGTCAAATTCACCCCTCCACTTT
TRBV11-2	-	TRBJ2-5	once	CASSPPTTLGETQYF	TGTGCCAGCAGTCCTCCGACAACTCTTGGGGAGACCCAGTACTTC
TRBV18	TRBD2	TRBJ2-7	-	CASSPQEASGFNYEQYF	TGTGCCAGCTCACCACAGGAGGCTAGCGGGTTTAACTACGAGCAGTACTTC
TRBV11-2	-	TRBJ2-7	-	CASSLFKGHSSYEQYF	TGTGCCAGCAGCTTATTCAAGGGCCACAGCTCCTACGAGCAGTACTTC
TRBV7-9	TRBD2	TRBJ2-5	-	CASSLGGGTQYF	TGTGCCAGCAGCTTAGGCGGGGGGACCCAGTACTTC
TRBV13	TRBD1	TRBJ2-5	-	CASSLRRTGGQETQYF	TGTGCCAGCAGCTTACGACGGACAGGGGGGCAAGAGACCCAGTACTTC
TRBV7-9	-	TRBJ2-7	-	CASSPGTPYEQYF	TGTGCCAGCAGCCCCGGGACACCCTACGAGCAGTACTTC
TRBV19	TRBD1	TRBJ2-7	-	CASSIRGNSYEQYF	TGTGCCAGTAGTATCAGGGGGAACTCCTACGAGCAGTACTTC
TRBV29-1	-	TRBJ1-4	-	CSVETYKLFF	TGCAGCGTCGAGACATACAAACTGTTTTTT
TRBV6-5	TRBD1	TRBJ1-2	once	CASSPPQTGGGYTF	TGTGCCAGCAGTCCGCCTCAGACAGGGGGTGGCTACACCTTC
TRBV13	TRBD1	TRBJ1-1	-	CASSPTGIGGTEAFF	TGTGCCAGCAGCCCGACAGGGATTGGGGGGACTGAAGCTTTCTTT
TRBV29-1	-	TRBJ1-3	-	CSVPVEGSGNTIYF	TGCAGCGTCCCAGTCGAGGGATCTGGAAACACCATATATTTT
TRBV10-1	-	TRBJ2-3	once	CASSQGLPDTQYF	TGCGCCAGCAGCCAAGGACTCCCTGATACGCAGTATTTT
TRBV19	TRBD1	TRBJ2-2	-	CARIQGDRGFFGELFF	TGTGCCAGGATTCAAGGGGACAGGGGATTCTTCGGGGAGCTGTTTTTT
TRBV27	-	TRBJ1-2	-	CASSLSGGAGYTF	TGTGCCAGCAGTTTAAGTGGAGGGGCTGGCTACACCTTC
TRBV27	-	TRBJ2-1	-	CASSFLPTYNEQFF	TGTGCCAGCAGTTTCCTTCCTACCTACAATGAGCAGTTCTTC
TRBV9	-	TRBJ2-7	-	CASSVDVGTYEQYF	TGTGCCAGCAGCGTAGACGTAGGTACCTACGAGCAGTACTTC
TRBV29-1	TRBD2	TRBJ2-1	-	CSVGLAGVYNEQFF	TGCAGCGTTGGACTAGCGGGAGTCTACAATGAGCAGTTCTTC
TRBV7-8	TRBD2	TRBJ2-7	-	CASSQPGLASYEQYF	TGTGCCAGCAGCCAACCGGGACTAGCGAGCTACGAGCAGTACTTC
TRBV5-6	TRBD2	TRBJ2-1	-	CASSPAGTRISSYNEQFF	TGTGCCAGCAGCCCGGCGGGGACTAGGATTAGTTCCTACAATGAGCAGTTCTTC
TRBV28	-	TRBJ1-4	-	CASSSSGRNEKLFF	TGTGCCAGCAGTTCATCAGGGCGTAATGAAAAACTGTTTTTT
TRBV28	-	TRBJ1-6	-	CASSLGASYNSPLHF	TGTGCCAGCAGCCTGGGGGCATCCTATAATTCACCCCTCCACTTT
TRBV11-3	TRBD1	TRBJ2-7	-	CASSPRDRGTEQYF	TGTGCCAGCAGCCCCCGGGACAGGGGGACGGAGCAGTACTTC
TRBV6-6	-	TRBJ1-1	-	CASSYGLSGAEAFF	TGTGCCAGCAGTTACGGTTTGAGCGGCGCTGAAGCTTTCTTT
TRBV11-2	TRBD2	TRBJ2-1	-	CASSPLTSGEQFF	TGTGCCAGCAGCCCCTTGACTAGCGGCGAGCAGTTCTTC